The rows below give T cell receptor beta chains drawn from one sample of a study of control samples from healthy donors and cancer patients. Data came from immunoSEQ multiplex PCR; TCRdb stores just in-frame clones and leaves some out. The sample holds 130,000 or so clones; about 89% are singletons and the top ten take about 3%. The source material was blood. These receptor sequences come from a man in his sixties in good health. Each CDR3 is given with its conserved first and last residue.

TRBV7-2	TRBJ2-3	CASSLRRGGDTQYF
TRBV6-5	TRBJ2-3	CASRGLADYTDTQYF
TRBV20-1	TRBJ2-1	CSASFGGSYNEQFF
TRBV18	TRBJ1-2	CASSLTETNYGYTF
TRBV9	TRBJ2-1	CASSPQGQGNEQFF
TRBV28	TRBJ1-2	CATQAPGGSNFNYGYTF
TRBV29-1	TRBJ1-2	CSVKRQGHGYTF
TRBV4-2	TRBJ1-5	CASSQADRGSNQPQHF
TRBV15	TRBJ2-5	CATSRGLSNEEETQYF
TRBV2	TRBJ2-2	CASSEVSGGSTGELFF
TRBV2	TRBJ2-4	CASSPDPGLKNIQYF
TRBV6-4	TRBJ2-1	CASPRRRGAMSEQFF
TRBV30	TRBJ1-6	CAWTRGSYNSPLHF
TRBV7-3	TRBJ2-2	CASSVTGANTGELFF
TRBV11-2	TRBJ1-2	CASSLGTATNYGYTF
TRBV28	TRBJ2-7	CASSNLYEQYF
TRBV7-2	TRBJ1-5	CASSLGGVQPQHF